The source of this TCR beta chain is a study of graft-versus-host responses after intestinal transplantation (dated by TCRdb to the early 2020s). Notes on the research overall: The transplants that recipients got were multivisceral, liver-intestinal, or isolated intestinal. All recipients received anti-thymocyte globulin induction followed by maintenance tacrolimus and steroids for three to four years. Graft-versus-host and host-versus-graft alloreactive T cell clones were tracked in the graft, circulation and bone marrow after intestinal transplantation using bulk TCR-beta CDR3 sequencing. To identify alloreactive clones, pre-transplant mixed lymphocyte reaction products were sequenced and compared with unstimulated pre-transplant donor and recipient T cells. The cohort enrolled around 23 intestinal transplant recipients including one retransplant, and a few patients lacking pretransplant specimens were excluded. A peak of at least 4% donor T cells among recipient peripheral blood mononuclear cells was the definition used for donor T cell macrochimerism. Samples from three later patients were sequenced in-house on an Illumina MiSeq with MiXCR processing rather than by the commercial service.

The library was made by the immunoSEQ multiplex PCR assay. For most patients, genomic DNA was isolated with the Qiagen DNeasy Blood and Tissue Kit and sent frozen to Adaptive Biotechnologies for TCR sequencing. For most patients, high-throughput TCR-beta CDR3 sequencing of genomic DNA was performed by Adaptive Biotechnologies. In the authors' own workflow: Adaptive's ImmunoSEQ software was the source of the TCR sequencing data for 15 to 20 patients, while a few other patients were processed with MiXCR and VDJtools. To correct CD4 versus CD8 sorting errors, sequences present in both subsets at a frequency ratio below 5:1 were removed. CDR3 nucleotide sequences shared between donor and recipient were removed because their origin could not be assigned. At least 2-fold expansion over unstimulated cells and a minimum CFSE-low frequency of 0.002% (template counts) or 0.001% (read counts) were required for clones to be classified as alloreactive. Clones were considered mappable if detected in sequenced pre-transplant spleen, lymph node, or MLR CFSE-low populations of the donor or recipient. Cumulative frequency of alloreactive clones was calculated as a percentage of all sequences weighted by copy number. Imported from immuneACCESS, the table was reduced by TCRdb to in-frame sequences with V and J called. These copies leave out some clones; in studies compared against another copy, an unresolved V gene accounts for under half, and the cause of the remainder is not known. The V and J calls and clone size are taken from that table; D and trimming were inferred from the DNA. For this sample there are about 110,000 clones; just over 90% appear just once. The biggest ten clones account for 0.23% of the sample.

A word on this clone: There is no known antigen for this receptor. Base qualities are not at hand, and no much larger clone is one base apart.

V loses 0 bases of germline sequence and J loses 0 bases, and the interval between the two ends is 8 bases. The germline V gene sets CDR1 to LGHNA and CDR2 to YNFKEQ. Including cysteine and phenylalanine, the CDR3 has 15 amino acids. The retained sequence is limited to the CDR3, 45 bases, with the frame set at the first base. Here is what the overall study found, with its caveats: Conclusions were limited by the relatively low number and heterogeneity of intestinal transplant patients. GvH clones turned up in recipient bone marrow, with some appearing earlier in ileal mucosa or blood, a pattern consistent with an intestinal mucosal origin. Early after transplant, peak levels of circulating GvH clones were found to be associated with declines in HvG clones. Patients with donor T cell macrochimerism had high GvH to HvG T cell clonal ratios in their allografts.

The label giving this sample's time point can be read as: cells obtained before transplantation from donor or recipient. CD3+CD4+ and CD3+CD8+ populations were FACS-sorted from unstimulated pre-transplant donor and recipient cells taken from spleen or lymph nodes. The origin of this receptor is a human donor who was the organ donor for an intestinal transplant. The V and J segments used are TRBV4-2 and TRBJ2-5; TRBD1 is possibly the D segment (5 matching bases). Source: unstimulated CD4+ T cells sorted from spleen or lymph node cells, taken before transplant. The sequenced DNA: TGTGCCAGCAGCCAAGATAACAGGAACCAAGAGACCCAGTACTTC. It is translated as CASSQDNRNQETQYF.